Following are 22 T cell receptor beta chains from one sample sequenced in a study of cytomegalovirus exposure and HLA in healthy donors. Amplification used 60 Vbeta primers and 13 Jbeta primers. Clones were sequenced by immunoSEQ multiplex PCR, and TCRdb holds only the in-frame ones, with some missing. This table lists some 180,000 clones. Material for sequencing was PBMCs. These receptors originate from a man aged 25-45 years in good health and CMV-seronegative.

This chain uses TRBV5-4 with TRBJ2-7, with TRBD1 matching over 8 bases. The germline gives CDR1 SGHNT, CDR2 YYREEE (reference sequence). The V and J ends lost 0 bases and 0 bases, in that order; junction bases with no gene match: 5. This CDR3 has 16 residues. CDR3 nucleotides: TGTGCCAGCAGCTTGGACACAGGGGGGAACTCCTACGAGCAGTACTTC. It translates to CASSLDTGGNSYEQYF.

The J gene is TRBJ2-1, the V gene TRBV25-1, with TRBD1 identical over 10 bases. After removal of 6 bases from V and 7 bases from J, the junction contained 12 bases not matched to a gene. The CDR3 spans 16 residues. Germline assignment: CDR1 MGHDK and CDR2 SYGVNS. CDR3 sequence: CASSHVGDRGKNEQFF. The CDR3 nucleotides are TGTGCCAGCAGCCATGTTGGGGACAGGGGTAAGAATGAGCAGTTCTTC.

The chain is built from TRBV5-1 and TRBJ2-5; 7 bases are a match to TRBD1. Germline loops: CDR1 SGHRS, CDR2 YFSETQ. This CDR3 is built from 14 residues. V shed 4 bases and J 10 bases; nucleotides not matched to a gene: 13. CDR3: CASSQDRAPLGQYF. The CDR3 DNA reads TGCGCCAGCAGCCAAGACAGGGCACCCCTAGGCCAGTACTTC.

The chain links TRBV13 to TRBJ2-7; TRBD2 aligns across 8 bases. CDR1 is PRHDT and CDR2 is FYEKMQ in the germline V gene (reference sequence). CDR3 size: 16 residues. V lost 0 bases to trimming and J lost 3 bases; unmatched junction nucleotides: 7. CDR3 coding DNA: TGTGCCAGCAGCTTAGGCCGGGCCGCGGGGGGCTACGAGCAGTACTTC. Protein product: CASSLGRAAGGYEQYF.

CDR3: CATQWGREGRQTQYF. The CDR3 DNA is TGTGCCACGCAGTGGGGGCGGGAGGGCCGGCAGACCCAGTACTTC. The chain has TRBV10-3 and TRBJ2-5; 9 bases map to TRBD2. J was trimmed by 6 bases and V by 10 bases; bases with no gene match: 15. CDR1 is ENHRY and CDR2 is SYGVKD in the germline V gene. The CDR3 runs 15 residues.

The V gene is TRBV5-1, the J gene TRBJ2-5; tentative D call: TRBD2 (6 bases). CDR3 length: 15 residues. Looked up from germline, CDR1 is SGHRS and CDR2 is YFSETQ. The V gene lost 4 bases and the J gene lost 5 bases, with 18 bases spanning the gap. CDR3 bases: TGCGCCAGCAGCCGGGGCGGTCCTGGGGGGGAGACCCAGTACTTC. It is translated as CASSRGGPGGETQYF.

This chain links TRBV2 with TRBJ2-7, with TRBD1 matching over 8 bases. V gave up 2 bases and J gave up 5 bases; unmatched junction bases: 5. The germline gives CDR1 SNHLY, CDR2 FYNNEI. The length of the CDR3 is 14 residues. Here the CDR3 reads CASSELTGDDEQYF. In DNA form, the CDR3 reads TGTGCCAGCAGTGAACTGACAGGGGATGACGAGCAGTACTTC.

V usage is TRBV7-2 and J usage is TRBJ1-2, with D possibly matching TRBD1 (5 bases). Germline V gene sequence: CDR1 SGHTA, CDR2 FQGNSA. Trimming shortened V by 0 bases and J by 6 bases, and 11 bases separated the two germline ends. The CDR3 contains 14 residues. CDR3 coding DNA: TGTGCCAGCAGCTTAGCGGGTCAGGGCCATGGCTACACCTTC. It yields the protein CASSLAGQGHGYTF.

The genes are TRBV25-1 and TRBJ2-3, with D maybe TRBD2 (6 bases). The germline gives CDR1 MGHDK, CDR2 SYGVNS. CDR3 length: 17 residues. The V and J ends lost 0 bases and 0 bases respectively, with 13 bases between them. The DNA for the CDR3 is TGTGCCAGCAGTGAATATAGGTTAGCGGCTAGCACAGATACGCAGTATTTT. This gives the protein CASSEYRLAASTDTQYF.

The J gene is TRBJ1-1, the V gene TRBV11-2, with D possibly TRBD1 on 6 matching bases. This CDR3 contains 16 residues. Trimming pared 2 bases from V and 1 base from J, leaving 14 bases between. Germline CDR1 SGHAT, CDR2 FQNNGV. The CDR3, as DNA: TGTGCCAGCAGCTTATGGGGGGGCGGGGCGAACACTGAAGCTTTCTTT. As protein: CASSLWGGGANTEAFF.

For the CDR3, the DNA is TGTGCCAGCACCGTTAGCGGGGGGCCCACGGATACGCAGTATTTT. As protein: CASTVSGGPTDTQYF. The genes are TRBV9 and TRBJ2-3; 10 bases agree with TRBD2. The junction had 10 bases not matched to a gene; V was cut back by 6 bases and J by 6 bases. Germline V gene data show CDR1 as SGDLS and CDR2 as YYNGEE. The CDR3 spans 15 residues. The full variable domain, its missing parts supplied by reference TRBV9 and TRBJ2-3, is DSGVTQTPKHLITATGQRVTLRCSPRSGDLSVYWYQQSLDQGLQFLIQYYNGEERAKGNILERFSAQQFPDLHSELNLSSLELGDSALYFCASTVSGGPTDTQYFGPGTRLTVL.

CDR3 bases: TGTGCCAGCAGTCCATTCCCCGGGACAGGGGTCACTGAAGCTTTCTTT. This sequence encodes CASSPFPGTGVTEAFF. The genes are TRBV27 and TRBJ1-1; 10 bases line up with TRBD1. The V and J ends lost 5 bases and 4 bases, in that order; junction bases with no gene match: 10. Germline loops: CDR1 MNHEY, CDR2 SMNVEV (reference sequence). This CDR3 spans 16 amino acids.

The gene calls are TRBV28 and TRBJ2-7; the D is unclear. The CDR3 covers 13 residues. CDR1 is MDHEN and CDR2 is SYDVKM in the germline V gene. The V end was cut by 2 bases, the J end by 3 bases, with 8 bases between. The chain's CDR3 is CASSLGLRYEQYF. CDR3 nucleotides: TGTGCCAGCAGTTTAGGGCTGCGCTACGAGCAGTACTTC.

This rearrangement joins TRBV5-1 to TRBJ1-6; 9 nucleotides align to TRBD1. Looked up from germline, CDR1 is SGHRS and CDR2 is YFSETQ. The CDR3 loop spans 15 amino acids. The junction had 10 bases not matched to a gene; V was cut back by 6 bases and J by 9 bases. The CDR3 loop reads CASTNQGQGPSPLHF. As DNA, the CDR3 is TGCGCCAGCACGAATCAGGGACAGGGTCCTTCACCCCTCCACTTT.

The V and J genes are TRBV2 and TRBJ2-1; 9 bases are a match to TRBD1. The CDR3 runs to 14 residues. V shed 11 bases and J 7 bases; nucleotides not matched to a gene: 12. Per germline, CDR1 SNHLY and CDR2 FYNNEI. The CDR3 reads CAGSLYRGLNEQFF. The CDR3 bases are TGTGCCGGGAGCTTGTACAGGGGGCTGAATGAGCAGTTCTTC.

The chain employs TRBV9 and TRBJ1-1; perhaps TRBD1 as D (5 bases). Germline V gene data show CDR1 as SGDLS and CDR2 as YYNGEE. The CDR3 runs 15 residues. V was trimmed by 0 bases and J by 5 bases, leaving 14 bases between them. The CDR3 DNA reads as TGTGCCAGCAGCGTAGATACGGTTGGGGGGACTGAAGCTTTCTTT. Its protein is CASSVDTVGGTEAFF.

The chain employs TRBV6-5 and TRBJ2-7; 8 bases agree with TRBD1. Germline trimming cut 7 bases from V and 5 bases from J; bases unmatched to any gene: 10. The CDR3 consists of 14 residues. The V gene's germline CDR1 is MNHEY and CDR2 SVGAGI. CDR3 coding DNA: TGTGCCAGCATCGAACGGACAGGGACTGACGAGCAGTACTTC. Its protein product is CASIERTGTDEQYF.

J is TRBJ1-2 and V is TRBV27, with a possible D match to TRBD1 (6 bases). CDR1 and CDR2 from the germline V gene are MNHEY and SMNVEV (reference sequence). This CDR3 is built from 15 residues. Trimming took off 3 bases at V and 4 bases at J, with 15 bases between the two ends. The DNA for the CDR3 is TGTGCCAGCAGTTTCCTGGGGGCGGTTAGCTATGGCTACACCTTC. The encoded protein is CASSFLGAVSYGYTF.

Points on this clone: Other DNA sequences from this sample encode an identical CDR3 as well. The J gene is TRBJ2-5, the V gene TRBV6-5; D is unresolved. Germline V gene data show CDR1 as MNHEY and CDR2 as SVGAGI. Trimming stripped 4 bases from V and 2 bases from J, with 8 bases between. The CDR3 loop spans 13 amino acids. CDR3: CASSLASQETQYF. The CDR3 DNA reads as TGTGCCAGCAGTTTGGCTTCGCAAGAGACCCAGTACTTC.

J is TRBJ2-7 and V is TRBV9; TRBD2 matches at 7 bases. In germline, CDR1 is SGDLS, CDR2 YYNGEE. V was pared by 0 bases and J by 0 bases, with 3 bases of the junction left unmatched. This CDR3 spans 15 amino acids. The CDR3 region is CASSVGTSDSYEQYF. CDR3 DNA: TGTGCCAGCAGCGTAGGAACTAGCGACTCCTACGAGCAGTACTTC.

The genes are TRBV6-4 and TRBJ2-1, with 7 positions matching TRBD1. Losses at the gene ends were 5 bases for V and 2 bases for J; bases not matched to a gene: 6. CDR3 length: 15 amino acids. CDR1 is MRHNA, CDR2 SNTAGT, per germline. This CDR3 reads CASSFGQAPYNEQFF. In nucleotides, the CDR3 is TGTGCCAGCAGTTTCGGACAGGCGCCCTACAATGAGCAGTTCTTC.

The chain is built from TRBV30 and TRBJ2-1; perhaps TRBD2 as D (5 bases). The germline V gene has CDR1 GTSNPN and CDR2 SVGIG (reference sequence). This CDR3 contains 14 residues. The V end lost 2 bases, the J end lost 2 bases, and 10 bases lay between the germline ends. In DNA form, the CDR3 reads TGTGCCTGGAGTATAGCGAGACCCTACAATGAGCAGTTCTTC. As protein: CAWSIARPYNEQFF.